These 4 T cell receptor beta chains came from one sample sequenced in a study of blood T cell repertoires in COVID-19. TCRdb's table, derived via immunoSEQ multiplex PCR, lists solely in-frame clones and lacks some. In the table there are hundreds of thousands of clones, over 75% of which are singletons. Material for sequencing was PBMCs or T cells enriched from blood (not recorded which). All receptors derive from a man between 18 and 29 years old who had recovered from COVID-19.

The chain has TRBV19 and TRBJ1-1, with D possibly TRBD1 on 5 matching bases. The germline gives CDR1 LNHDA, CDR2 SQIVND (reference sequence). V lost 8 bases, J lost 0 bases, and 16 bases lay in between. The CDR3 runs 15 residues. The CDR3 loop is CASANRLLLNTEAFF. The CDR3 coding sequence is TGTGCCAGTGCAAACAGGCTCCTACTGAACACTGAAGCTTTCTTT. The full variable domain, completed using reference TRBV19 and TRBJ1-1, is DGGITQSPKYLFRKEGQNVTLSCEQNLNHDAMYWYRQDPGQGLRLIYYSQIVNDFQKGDIAEGYSVSREKKESFPLTVTSAQKNPTAFYLCASANRLLLNTEAFFGQGTRLTVV.

CDR3 residues: CASSSSRGGEQFF. The CDR3 DNA reads TGTGCCAGCAGTTCCAGTCGTGGAGGGGAGCAGTTCTTC. The gene calls are TRBV27 and TRBJ2-1; tentatively, D is TRBD2 (6 bases). V lost 4 bases to trimming and J lost 10 bases, with 14 bases between them. This CDR3 spans 13 amino acids. Germline loops: CDR1 MNHEY, CDR2 SMNVEV (reference sequence).

The V call is TRBV6-5, the J call TRBJ2-7; TRBD1 matches 9 bases. Germline CDR1 and CDR2: MNHEY and SVGAGI. The CDR3 is 14 residues long. V gave up 6 bases and J gave up 2 bases; unmatched junction bases: 5. CDR3 DNA sequence: TGTGCCAGCAGAACTAGACAGGGGGCCTACGAGCAGTACTTC. This encodes CASRTRQGAYEQYF.

V gene TRBV18 combines with J gene TRBJ2-1; the D gene is possibly TRBD1 (6 bases). CDR3 length: 17 amino acids. Per germline, CDR1 KGHSH and CDR2 LQKENI. Trimming stripped 1 base from V and 12 bases from J, with 25 bases between. CDR3 protein: CASSPQTIQGTRRRQFF. The CDR3 DNA sequence: TGTGCCAGCTCACCACAAACAATACAGGGCACCCGACGGAGGCAGTTCTTC.